Shown below are 29 T cell receptor beta chains from a single sample sequenced in a study of control samples from healthy donors and cancer patients. TCRdb keeps only in-frame clones here, not all; method: immunoSEQ multiplex PCR. The data contain 170,000 or so clones, roughly 92% of them singletons. Sample: blood. The receptors derive from a woman younger than 30 in good health.

J is TRBJ1-2 and V is TRBV5-1; 9 bases agree with TRBD1. Germline CDR1 is SGHRS and CDR2 is YFSETQ. V lost 4 bases to trimming and J lost 5 bases; unmatched junction nucleotides: 3. This CDR3 is 13 amino acids long. In DNA form, the CDR3 reads TGCGCCAGCAGCCCGGGACAGGGATATGGCTACACCTTC. It yields the protein CASSPGQGYGYTF.

The rearrangement links TRBV5-1 to TRBJ1-1, with 8 bases matching TRBD1. Germline V gene data show CDR1 as SGHRS and CDR2 as YFSETQ. V trimming: 3 bases; J trimming: 4 bases; junction bases outside the gene matches: 8. The CDR3 consists of 15 residues. The chain's CDR3 is CASSSETGGRTEAFF. The CDR3 bases are TGCGCCAGCAGCTCTGAAACAGGGGGGCGCACTGAAGCTTTCTTT.

The chain combines TRBV11-2 with TRBJ1-4; no clear D. The CDR3 is 17 residues long. The V and J ends lost 2 bases and 0 bases respectively, with 13 bases between them. The V gene's germline CDR1 is SGHAT and CDR2 FQNNGV. CDR3 in amino acids: CASSLYSTHSTNEKLFF. The CDR3 DNA is TGTGCCAGCAGCTTATACAGCACTCATTCAACTAATGAAAAACTGTTTTTT. The entire variable domain, with the rest obtained from reference TRBV11-2 and TRBJ1-4, is as follows: EAGVAQSPRYKIIEKRQSVAFWCNPISGHATLYWYQQILGQGPKLLIQFQNNGVVDDSQLPKDRFSAERLKGVDSTLKIQPAKLEDSAVYLCASSLYSTHSTNEKLFFGSGTQLSVL.

V usage is TRBV6-2 or TRBV6-3 and J usage is TRBJ2-1; the match to TRBD1 covers 7 bases. CDR3 length equals 17 residues. Germline CDR1 and CDR2: MNHEY and SVGEGT. Unmatched junction bases numbered 8, after V lost 2 bases and J lost 1 base. The CDR3 DNA reads as TGTGCCAGCAGTTACCGGATAGGGGGCCAATCCTACAATGAGCAGTTCTTC. It yields the protein CASSYRIGGQSYNEQFF.

The chain combines TRBV28 with TRBJ1-2; no clear D gene. Germline V gives CDR1 MDHEN, CDR2 SYDVKM. Trimming shortened V by 6 bases and J by 0 bases, and 11 bases separated the two germline ends. This CDR3 has 14 amino acids. The CDR3 coding sequence is TGTGCCAGCAGCGGAACAGCCTCTAACTATGGCTACACCTTC. This translates into CASSGTASNYGYTF.

The gene calls are TRBV4-3 and TRBJ2-7; TRBD1 is a possible D gene (5 bases). CDR1 is LGHNA, CDR2 YSLEER, per germline. Trimming shortened V by 0 bases and J by 3 bases, and 12 bases separated the two germline ends. CDR3 length: 15 amino acids. For the CDR3, the DNA is TGCGCCAGCAGCCAAGAAGTACAGGAATACTACGAGCAGTACTTC. It codes for CASSQEVQEYYEQYF.

This chain uses TRBV5-4 with TRBJ1-1, with 10 bases fitting TRBD1. The germline V gene has CDR1 SGHNT and CDR2 YYREEE (reference sequence). The CDR3 covers 15 residues. The V gene end was trimmed by 4 bases and the J gene end by 2 bases; junction bases not matched to a gene: 5. CDR3 bases: TGTGCCAGCAGCCCCCGGGACAGGGGTAACACTGAAGCTTTCTTT. Its protein product is CASSPRDRGNTEAFF.

The V gene is TRBV6-4, the J gene TRBJ1-2; the D gene is possibly TRBD1 (6 bases). Germline-derived CDR1 and CDR2 are MRHNA and SNTAGT. V was clipped by 6 bases and J by 4 bases, with 15 bases between them. The CDR3 is 14 amino acids. The CDR3 reads CASRGSTGPYGYTF. The CDR3 region has the DNA TGTGCCAGCAGGGGTTCTACAGGGCCCTATGGCTACACCTTC.

On this clone: Other DNA sequences of this sample code for an identical CDR3. DNA for the CDR3: TGTGCCAGCAGCTTGGTGGGTACTGAAGCTTTCTTT. Its protein is CASSLVGTEAFF. The V and J genes are TRBV5-6 and TRBJ1-1; D remains ambiguous. This CDR3 spans 12 amino acids. V lost 0 bases, J lost 5 bases, and 5 bases lay in between. In germline, CDR1 is SGHDT, CDR2 YYEEEE.

The rearrangement uses TRBV5-4 and TRBJ2-1; unclear D gene. CDR3 size: 15 residues. The germline V gene encodes CDR1 SGHNT and CDR2 YYREEE (reference sequence). The V gene lost 0 bases and the J gene lost 2 bases, with 9 bases spanning the gap. CDR3 residues: CASSLEPQTYNEQFF. As DNA, the CDR3 is TGTGCCAGCAGCTTGGAGCCGCAAACCTACAATGAGCAGTTCTTC.

DNA for the CDR3: TGTGCCAGCAGTTCCATTCTAGCGGGGGGAACAGATACGCAGTATTTT. This gives the protein CASSSILAGGTDTQYF. The rearrangement links TRBV6-6 to TRBJ2-3; 11 bases map to TRBD2. The CDR3 length is 16 residues. With V trimmed by 4 bases and J by 3 bases, 6 bases remained unmatched. In germline, CDR1 is MNHNY, CDR2 SVGAGI (reference sequence).

The genes are TRBV18 and TRBJ1-2; perhaps TRBD1 as D (5 bases). V lost 2 bases and J lost 8, with 12 bases in between. The CDR3 contains 13 residues. Germline CDR1 and CDR2: KGHSH and LQKENI. The CDR3 sequence: CASSPARETGYTF. CDR3 coding DNA: TGTGCCAGCTCACCAGCCAGGGAGACGGGCTACACCTTC. Supplemented by reference TRBV18 and TRBJ1-2, the full variable domain reads NAGVMQNPRHLVRRRGQEARLRCSPMKGHSHVYWYRQLPEEGLKFMVYLQKENIIDESGMPKERFSAEFPKEGPSILRIQQVVRGDSAAYFCASSPARETGYTFGSGTRLTVV.

The gene calls are TRBV3-1 (or the pseudogene TRBV3-2) and TRBJ2-2; D gene unclear. V gave up 2 bases and J gave up 0 bases, with 13 bases separating them. CDR1 is LGHDT, CDR2 YNNKEL, per germline (reference sequence). The CDR3 extends over 17 amino acids. CDR3 DNA sequence: TGTGCCAGCAGCCAAACGGGTGCATCAGCGAACACCGGGGAGCTGTTTTTT. It codes for CASSQTGASANTGELFF.

The sample holds one count of this clone. The DNA of the CDR3 is TGTGCCAGTAGTGAACAGGCCCAGTATACGCAGTATTTT. Encoded protein: CASSEQAQYTQYF. This chain joins TRBV19 and TRBJ2-3; possible D gene TRBD1, 5 bases. The length of the CDR3 is 13 residues. The germline V gene has CDR1 LNHDA and CDR2 SQIVND (reference sequence). V lost 5 bases and J 7 bases, leaving 13 bases between the germline ends.

J is TRBJ2-3 and V is TRBV12-5, with D perhaps matching TRBD2 (5 bases). With 3 bases removed from V and 2 bases from J, the gap between germline ends came to 15 bases. The CDR3 has 16 residues. Germline lookup yields CDR1 LGHNT and CDR2 FRNRAP. The DNA for the CDR3 is TGTGCTAGTGGTTTTTCTAGCAACCCCTCCACAGATACGCAGTATTTT. It encodes CASGFSSNPSTDTQYF.

The chain employs TRBV5-1 and TRBJ1-2; D is unresolved. Germline CDR1 reads SGHRS; CDR2 reads YFSETQ. Trimming left V 7 bases short and J 8 bases short, with 21 bases between. This CDR3 spans 14 amino acids. DNA of the CDR3: TGCGCCAGCCTTATTGCTCCAGGACGAGAAGGCTACACCTTC. Its translation is CASLIAPGREGYTF.

V and J are TRBV5-4 and TRBJ2-6; D call uncertain. The length of the CDR3 is 15 residues. Per germline, CDR1 SGHNT and CDR2 YYREEE (reference sequence). V gave up 4 bases and J gave up 2 bases, with 10 bases separating them. CDR3 nucleotide sequence: TGTGCCAGCAGCGCTAGGCGAGCTGGGGCCAACGTCCTGACTTTC. Protein: CASSARRAGANVLTF.

This chain links TRBV27 with TRBJ1-5, with D unresolved. Trimming pared 6 bases from V and 7 bases from J, leaving 19 bases between. Germline V gene lookup returns CDR1 MNHEY and CDR2 SMNVEV (reference sequence). CDR3 length equals 15 residues. CDR3 sequence (DNA): TGTGCCAGCAGAAAAACAGCGAACCCAAGGCAGCCCCAGCATTTT. This codes for CASRKTANPRQPQHF.

The chain employs TRBV11-3 and TRBJ1-2; D may be TRBD1 (5 bases). Germline V gene data show CDR1 as SGHNT and CDR2 as YENEEA. This CDR3 is 14 amino acids long. Trimming shortened V by 5 bases and J by 5 bases, and 15 bases separated the two germline ends. CDR3 sequence reads: CASSPGGLRYGYTF. The DNA of the CDR3 is TGTGCCAGCAGCCCGGGGGGGTTGAGATATGGCTACACCTTC.

This chain uses TRBV5-5 with TRBJ2-7; 9 bases agree with TRBD1. Germline CDR1 is SGHKS and CDR2 is YYEKEE (reference sequence). The CDR3 totals 14 residues. The ends lost 4 bases at V and 6 bases at J; junction bases unmatched: 8. The CDR3 DNA sequence: TGTGCCAGCAGCCGTCCCGGGACAGGGATCGAGCAGTACTTC. Translation: CASSRPGTGIEQYF.

This sequence joins TRBV7-3 and TRBJ1-2; 10 bases map to TRBD1. There are 15 residues in the CDR3. The V gene end was trimmed by 7 bases and the J gene end by 6 bases; junction bases not matched to a gene: 11. From germline, CDR1 is SGHTA and CDR2 FQGTGA. The CDR3 nucleotides read TGTGCCAGCATCATGATTGGGGGACAGGGGAATGGCTACACCTTC. As protein: CASIMIGGQGNGYTF.

The CDR3 DNA is TGTGCCAGCAGTGAACGCAGGGGTGAAGAAAAACTGTTTTTT. The encoded protein is CASSERRGEEKLFF. The chain is built from TRBV2 and TRBJ1-4; D may be TRBD1 (6 bases). Trimming removed 2 bases at V and 8 bases at J, with 12 bases between. Germline V gene data show CDR1 as SNHLY and CDR2 as FYNNEI. This CDR3 contains 14 residues. The whole variable domain, filled in from reference TRBV2 and TRBJ1-4, reads EPEVTQTPSHQVTQMGQEVILRCVPISNHLYFYWYRQILGQKVEFLVSFYNNEISEKSEIFDDQFSVERPDGSNFTLKIRSTKLEDSAMYFCASSERRGEEKLFFGSGTQLSVL.

This clone was observed a single time. The V call is TRBV9, the J call TRBJ1-2, with D unresolved. The CDR3 extends over 15 amino acids. V was clipped by 4 bases and J by 6 bases, with 19 bases between them. Germline CDR1 reads SGDLS; CDR2 reads YYNGEE. The chain's CDR3 is CASSQQLGSWDGYTF. In nucleotides, the CDR3 is TGTGCCAGCAGCCAACAGCTTGGCAGTTGGGATGGCTACACCTTC.

J is TRBJ1-2 and V is TRBV7-2; a possible D gene is TRBD1 (6 bases). Germline V lookup: CDR1 SGHTA, CDR2 FQGNSA. This CDR3 spans 16 amino acids. V lost 0 bases, J lost 3 bases, and 14 bases lay in between. The CDR3 loop reads CASSLAPDRVDYGYTF. In DNA form, the CDR3 reads TGTGCCAGCAGCTTAGCGCCGGACAGAGTAGACTATGGCTACACCTTC.

The rearrangement links TRBV3-1 (or the pseudogene TRBV3-2) to TRBJ2-7; no clear D. V was cut by 3 bases and J by 2 bases, with 14 bases left in between. CDR3 size: 15 residues. Germline loops: CDR1 LGHDT, CDR2 YNNKEL (reference sequence). The CDR3 loop is CASSHLTGGTYEQYF. CDR3 in DNA: TGTGCCAGCAGCCACCTCACCGGCGGCACCTACGAGCAGTACTTC.

V and J are TRBV12-3 or TRBV12-4 and TRBJ1-2; D is ambiguous. V lost 3 bases and J 1 base, leaving 6 bases between the germline ends. The CDR3 has 13 amino acids. CDR3 protein: CASSFGVNYGYTF. The DNA of the CDR3 is TGTGCCAGCAGTTTTGGGGTTAACTATGGCTACACCTTC.

The CDR3 loop is CASSPDYYSGNTIYF. As DNA, the CDR3 is TGTGCCAGCAGCCCCGACTATTACTCTGGAAACACCATATATTTT. The chain links TRBV7-2 to TRBJ1-3; no definite D call. V dropped 5 bases and J dropped 0 bases, with 11 bases sitting between them. This CDR3 has 15 residues. In germline, CDR1 is SGHTA, CDR2 FQGNSA. The variable domain in full, with the rest retrieved from reference TRBV7-2 and TRBJ1-3, is GAGVSQSPSNKVTEKGKDVELRCDPISGHTALYWYRQSLGQGLEFLIYFQGNSAPDKSGLPSDRFSAERTGGSVSTLTIQRTQQEDSAVYLCASSPDYYSGNTIYFGEGSWLTVV.

CDR3 nucleotide sequence: TGTGCCACCCGGACCTTATTTAACACTGAAGCTTTCTTT. Its protein is CATRTLFNTEAFF. V usage is TRBV4-2 and J usage is TRBJ1-1; D not certain. Trimming stripped 10 bases from V and 2 bases from J, with 14 bases between. The CDR3 has 13 residues. CDR1 is LGHNA, CDR2 YNFKEQ, per germline.

V usage is TRBV7-2 and J usage is TRBJ1-1, with D unclear. The V end was cut by 1 base, the J end by 11 bases, with 11 bases between. The CDR3 sequence is 12 residues long. CDR1 and CDR2 from the germline V gene are SGHTA and FQGNSA. CDR3 nucleotides: TGTGCCAGCAGCTTAGAATTGGGAGACGCTTTCTTT. Amino acid sequence: CASSLELGDAFF.